This TCR beta chain emerged from a study of cytomegalovirus exposure and HLA in healthy donors. General observations from the study: Earlier analysis looked at TCR beta V segments, and most were productive about 87% or about 30% of the time.

Researchers ran the PCR with 60 Vbeta and 13 Jbeta primers. The assay was immunoSEQ multiplex PCR, and TCRdb's table has in-frame clones only and misses some. The sample includes 130,000 or so clones, about 80% of them seen just once. The V gene's germline CDR1 is SGDLS and CDR2 YYNGEE. V was trimmed by 3 bases and J by 7 bases, leaving 8 bases between them. This CDR3 has 13 residues. Remarks on this clone: Its antigen is still unknown.

Sequences were obtained from PBMCs. The J gene is TRBJ1-6, the V gene TRBV9; D not certain. The receptor comes from a woman aged 45-65 years in good health and CMV-seropositive. CDR3 sequence: CASSASGNSPLHF. In DNA, the CDR3 is TGTGCCAGCAGCGCTAGTGGGAATTCACCCCTCCACTTT. Full variable domain (remainder filled in from reference TRBV9 and TRBJ1-6): DSGVTQTPKHLITATGQRVTLRCSPRSGDLSVYWYQQSLDQGLQFLIQYYNGEERAKGNILERFSAQQFPDLHSELNLSSLELGDSALYFCASSASGNSPLHFGNGTRLTVT.